The rows below give T cell receptor beta chains drawn from one sample of a study of identical twins. MiXCR, applied by TCRdb to the 5' RACE reads, yields one record per CDR3 protein. In the table there are roughly 690,000 distinct CDR3 sequences, around 20% of which are singletons. These data were also reused for a study on T cells expressing NK-cell markers.

The specimen was PBMCs. The receptors derive from a woman under 30 in good health. Each CDR3 is given with its conserved first and last residue. A D gene is named only where the DNA matches it firmly. Clone size is stated in some rows and not others, as once, few, many or a class when expanded.

len | abundance | j_gene | d_gene | v_gene | CDR3aa | CDR3nt
13 | few | TRBJ2-7 | TRBD2 | TRBV9 | CASSSGSDYEQYF | TGTGCCAGCAGCAGCGGGAGCGACTACGAGCAGTACTTC
15 | few | TRBJ2-7 | NA | TRBV29-1 | CSVESPGLGVDEQYF | TGCAGCGTTGAATCACCCGGACTCGGGGTAGACGAGCAGTACTTC
14 | NA | TRBJ2-1 | TRBD2 | TRBV20-1 | CSASMAGAPNEQFF | TGCAGTGCTAGCATGGCGGGAGCACCGAATGAGCAGTTCTTC
14 | NA | TRBJ2-7 | NA | TRBV20-1 | CSARQIGRTNEQYF | TGCAGTGCTAGGCAGATCGGACGAACTAACGAGCAGTACTTC
16 | few | TRBJ1-1 | TRBD1 | TRBV7-8 | CASSQPKGTGDTEAFF | TGTGCCAGCAGCCAGCCGAAAGGGACAGGGGACACTGAAGCTTTCTTT
14 | NA | TRBJ2-7 | TRBD2 | TRBV5-1 | CASSLTSGTSEQYF | TGCGCCAGCAGCTTGACTAGCGGGACTAGCGAGCAGTACTTC
11 | few | TRBJ2-1 | NA | TRBV20-1 | CSATLSTVQFF | TGCAGTGCTACCCTTTCGACGGTGCAGTTCTTC
14 | NA | TRBJ2-1 | NA | TRBV4-3 | CASSQDLLAYEQFF | TGCGCCAGCAGCCAAGATCTACTAGCTTATGAGCAGTTCTTC
16 | few | TRBJ2-1 | NA | TRBV7-2 | CASSFSRAATGNEQFF | TGTGCCAGCAGTTTCAGCCGGGCCGCGACGGGCAATGAGCAGTTCTTC
15 | few | TRBJ2-3 | NA | TRBV9 | CASSLLGAGTDTQYF | TGTGCCAGCAGCCTTTTAGGGGCGGGCACAGATACGCAGTATTTT
15 | few | TRBJ1-1 | TRBD1 | TRBV10-1 | CASSEYGTGYTEAFF | TGCGCCAGCAGTGAGTACGGGACAGGGTACACTGAAGCTTTCTTT
15 | NA | TRBJ2-7 | NA | TRBV6-1 | CASSTRTVASYEQYF | TGTGCCAGCAGTACCAGGACAGTAGCGTCCTACGAGCAGTACTTC
13 | few | TRBJ1-2 | TRBD1 | TRBV10-3 | CAIRSDRGHGYTF | TGTGCCATCAGGAGCGACAGGGGACATGGCTACACCTTC
13 | few | TRBJ1-2 | NA | TRBV5-1 | CASSDSGHYGYTF | TGCGCCAGCAGCGACTCGGGGCACTATGGCTACACCTTC
13 | NA | TRBJ2-7 | TRBD2 | TRBV5-1 | CASSSGTSGAWDF | TGCGCCAGCAGCTCCGGGACTAGCGGGGCATGGGACTTC
15 | few | TRBJ1-5 | NA | TRBV6-1 | CASSPRSASNQPQHF | TGTGCCAGCAGTCCCCGGTCGGCGAGCAATCAGCCCCAGCATTTT
13 | NA | TRBJ2-7 | NA | TRBV27 | CASKLDSSYEQYF | TGTGCCAGCAAACTGGACAGTTCCTACGAGCAGTACTTC
15 | few | TRBJ1-2 | NA | TRBV12-3/TRBV12-4 | CASSLGGTLAGGYTF | TGTGCCAGCAGTTTAGGGGGGACACTGGCTGGTGGCTACACCTTC
16 | NA | TRBJ1-6 | NA | TRBV15 | CATSRDRGTTYSPLHF | TGTGCCACCAGCAGAGATCGAGGGACCACCTATTCACCCCTCCACTTT
13 | NA | TRBJ2-3 | TRBD2 | TRBV12-3/TRBV12-4 | CASSNLSGNTQYF | TGTGCCAGCAGCAACCTTAGCGGGAATACGCAGTATTTT
16 | many | TRBJ2-1 | TRBD2 | TRBV24-1 | CATSDASGRDYNEQFF | TGTGCCACCAGTGATGCGAGCGGGAGGGACTACAATGAGCAGTTCTTC
14 | NA | TRBJ2-7 | NA | TRBV3-1 | CASSYLDSSYEQYF | TGTGCCAGCAGCTACTTGGACTCGTCCTACGAGCAGTACTTC
14 | NA | TRBJ2-5 | NA | TRBV20-1 | CSARAPQGSETQYF | TGCAGTGCTAGAGCGCCTCAGGGGTCAGAGACCCAGTACTTC